Shown below are 25 T cell receptor beta chains from a single sample sequenced in a study of blood T cell repertoires in COVID-19 (dated by TCRdb to 2018 to 2020). The library was produced with the immunoSEQ multiplex PCR assay. TCRdb holds this immuneACCESS table with in-frame rearrangements only. Some clones are missing; in checked studies, unresolved V genes explain under half, and the rest has no known cause. This sample gives around 110,000 clones in total; less than 80% of them show up just once. The ten largest account for 5% to 7.5% of the sample. The material sequenced was peripheral blood. These receptors were taken from an older man with COVID-19, enrolled during active disease.

The gene calls are TRBV7-2 and TRBJ1-2; D perhaps matches TRBD1 (6 bases). Germline CDR1 reads SGHTA; CDR2 reads FQGNSA. This CDR3 is 14 amino acids long. V lost 2 bases and J 8 bases, leaving 15 bases between the germline ends. The DNA of the CDR3 is TGTGCCAGCAGCTTATATGCAGGGGCAAGGGGCTACACCTTC. Translated: CASSLYAGARGYTF.

The chain recombines TRBV20-1 with TRBJ2-7; no definite D call. This CDR3 contains 11 residues. Germline CDR1 is DFQATT and CDR2 is SNEGSKA (reference sequence). V was clipped by 7 bases and J by 7 bases, with 14 bases between them. CDR3 residues: CSGTGHMEQYF. In nucleotides, the CDR3 is TGCAGTGGAACGGGTCATATGGAGCAGTACTTC.

The V gene is TRBV2, the J gene TRBJ2-2; D is undetermined. The length of the CDR3 is 12 residues. CDR1 and CDR2 from the germline V gene are SNHLY and FYNNEI. The ends were cut back, 10 bases at V and 7 bases at J, with 13 bases in the middle. The DNA for the CDR3 is TGTGCCACCTCTACGACATTCGGGGAGCTGTTTTTT. Amino acid sequence: CATSTTFGELFF.

The chain couples TRBV27 to TRBJ2-5; 8 bases align to TRBD1. Germline V gene lookup returns CDR1 MNHEY and CDR2 SMNVEV (reference sequence). The J segment lost 5 bases and the V segment lost 6 bases, leaving 11 bases of the junction unmatched. CDR3 length: 15 amino acids. The CDR3 DNA follows: TGTGCCAGCAGAAAAGACAGGGGTCAGAGGGAGACCCAGTACTTC. This translates into CASRKDRGQRETQYF.

The chain joins TRBV10-3 to TRBJ2-1; 11 bases are shared with TRBD2. Germline lookup yields CDR1 ENHRY and CDR2 SYGVKD. V dropped 7 bases and J dropped 0; count of bases not matched to a gene: 5. The CDR3 consists of 16 residues. This CDR3 is CAINGLAGLSYNEQFF. The DNA of the CDR3 is TGTGCCATCAACGGACTAGCGGGCCTCTCCTACAATGAGCAGTTCTTC.

The chain carries TRBV5-4 and TRBJ1-2; possible D gene TRBD1, 5 bases. CDR3 length: 14 amino acids. The V end lost 1 base, the J end lost 5 bases, and 12 bases lay between the germline ends. The germline CDR1 and CDR2 sequences are SGHNT and YYREEE (reference sequence). The CDR3 loop reads CASSLPGLRYGYTF. The DNA for the CDR3 is TGTGCCAGCAGCTTGCCAGGGTTGAGGTATGGCTACACCTTC.

The J gene is TRBJ2-1, the V gene TRBV4-2; 7 bases map to TRBD2. The germline gives CDR1 LGHNA, CDR2 YNFKEQ. The V and J ends lost 0 bases and 8 bases, in that order; junction bases with no gene match: 10. The CDR3 is 16 amino acids. As DNA, the CDR3 is TGTGCCAGCAGCCAAGATGGGGGGGGAGGAGCCGATGAGCAGTTCTTC. Its translation is CASSQDGGGGADEQFF.

The chain recombines TRBV25-1 with TRBJ1-4, with 7 bases identical to TRBD1. CDR1 and CDR2 (germline): MGHDK, SYGVNS. Germline trimming cut 6 bases from V and 5 bases from J; bases unmatched to any gene: 6. The CDR3 consists of 14 residues. CDR3 DNA: TGTGCCAGCAGCCTCTCAGGGGGGAATGAAAAACTGTTTTTT. As protein: CASSLSGGNEKLFF.

The chain carries TRBV7-9 and TRBJ2-3, with 8 positions matching TRBD2. With V trimmed by 9 bases and J by 0 bases, 5 bases remained unmatched. The germline CDR1 and CDR2 sequences are SEHNR and FQNEAQ (reference sequence). This CDR3 comprises 14 residues. This CDR3 reads CASKGLASTDTQYF. The CDR3 nucleotides read TGTGCCAGTAAAGGACTAGCCAGCACAGATACGCAGTATTTT.

The table lists this clone with a few counts. The chain links TRBV13 to TRBJ2-1, with 10 positions matching TRBD2. The germline V gene encodes CDR1 PRHDT and CDR2 FYEKMQ (reference sequence). The CDR3 contains 15 residues. J lost 9 bases, V lost 5 bases, and 10 bases had no gene match. This CDR3 is CASSALAGGVGEQFF. For the CDR3, the DNA is TGTGCCAGCAGCGCATTAGCGGGAGGAGTGGGTGAGCAGTTCTTC.

This clone has just a few counts. The J gene is TRBJ1-5, the V gene TRBV5-6, with D perhaps TRBD1 (6 bases). Germline values: CDR1 SGHDT, CDR2 YYEEEE. V was clipped by 0 bases and J by 5 bases, with 9 bases between them. This CDR3 has 14 amino acids. The CDR3 nucleotides read TGTGCCAGCAGCTTGGGGACAGCCCATCAGCCCCAGCATTTT. Translated, it gives CASSLGTAHQPQHF.

This chain connects TRBV6-1 to TRBJ1-2; tentative D call: TRBD1 (6 bases). V was clipped by 0 bases and J by 4 bases, with 12 bases between them. Germline values: CDR1 MNHNS, CDR2 SASEGT. The CDR3 extends over 15 amino acids. The CDR3 bases are TGTGCCAGCAGTGAAGCATCTTGGACAGTCTATGGCTACACCTTC. It translates to CASSEASWTVYGYTF.

V gene TRBV10-1 combines with J gene TRBJ2-7; D not resolved. The V end was cut by 9 bases, the J end by 2 bases, with 14 bases between. In germline, CDR1 is WNHNN, CDR2 SYGVQD (reference sequence). This CDR3 is built from 13 residues. CDR3 in amino acids: CASTKIIAYEQYF. In DNA, the CDR3 is TGCGCCAGTACAAAAATAATCGCCTACGAGCAGTACTTC.

The chain links TRBV30 to TRBJ2-7, with D tentatively TRBD2 (5 bases). Trimming shortened V by 5 bases and J by 2 bases, and 7 bases separated the two germline ends. The CDR3 loop spans 11 amino acids. Germline CDR1 GTSNPN, CDR2 SVGIG (reference sequence). Here the CDR3 reads CAWDGAYEQYF. The CDR3 region has the DNA TGTGCCTGGGACGGGGCCTACGAGCAGTACTTC.

This clone was observed a single time. The gene calls are TRBV11-3 and TRBJ2-2; D possibly corresponds to TRBD2 (6 bases). This CDR3 has 14 residues. The germline gives CDR1 SGHNT, CDR2 YENEEA. V was clipped by 8 bases and J by 4 bases, with 14 bases between them. The CDR3 is CASAGGLLTGELFF. CDR3 nucleotides: TGTGCCAGCGCCGGGGGACTTCTCACCGGGGAGCTGTTTTTT.

The chain has TRBV7-8 and TRBJ2-1; 9 nucleotides match TRBD2. Germline-derived CDR1 and CDR2 are SGHVS and FQNEAQ. This CDR3 comprises 14 residues. The V segment lost 5 bases and the J segment 10 bases; nucleotides outside the gene matches: 9. The CDR3 sequence is CASSGPGLASEQFF. The CDR3 nucleotides are TGTGCCAGCAGCGGACCGGGACTAGCATCCGAGCAGTTCTTC.

The chain carries TRBV27 and TRBJ2-5, with D perhaps TRBD1 (6 bases). Germline CDR1 MNHEY, CDR2 SMNVEV (reference sequence). This CDR3 region has 15 residues. V lost 6 bases and J lost 0, with 14 bases in between. The CDR3 DNA is TGTGCCAGCAGCCCCCGGACAGCTAACCAAGAGACCCAGTACTTC. Translating it yields CASSPRTANQETQYF.

This clone was observed a handful of times. The V call is TRBV30, the J call TRBJ2-1; no clear D. Germline CDR1 GTSNPN, CDR2 SVGIG (reference sequence). The CDR3 spans 15 residues. V was cut by 2 bases and J by 5 bases, with 16 bases left in between. The CDR3 spells CAWSPGLYTDNEQFF. CDR3 sequence (DNA): TGTGCCTGGAGTCCCGGTCTCTATACGGACAATGAGCAGTTCTTC.

This rearrangement joins TRBV5-6 to TRBJ2-7; the D gene is possibly TRBD1 (6 bases). The V and J ends lost 2 bases and 3 bases respectively, with 12 bases between them. The CDR3 has 14 amino acids. Germline V CDR1 and CDR2: SGHDT, YYEEEE. The CDR3 region has the DNA TGTGCCAGCAGCTTCGTTGGGGGCAACTACGAGCAGTACTTC. This sequence encodes CASSFVGGNYEQYF.

The rearrangement uses TRBV6-6 and TRBJ1-6, with TRBD1 matching 8 bases. This CDR3 has 20 residues. Trimming took 5 bases from V and 2 from J; bases not matched to a gene: 17. Germline CDR1 and CDR2: MNHNY and SVGAGI (reference sequence). For the CDR3, the DNA is TGTGCCAGCAGTCACGGCAGCGGGCAGGGGGCGCTCACCTATAATTCACCCCTCCACTTT. Protein: CASSHGSGQGALTYNSPLHF.

The chain carries TRBV9 and TRBJ2-1, with D possibly TRBD1 on 6 matching bases. This CDR3 comprises 13 residues. In germline, CDR1 is SGDLS, CDR2 YYNGEE. V was trimmed by 0 bases and J by 11 bases, leaving 12 bases between them. DNA for the CDR3: TGTGCCAGCAGCGTAGAGTTCAGGGGCCAGCAGTTCTTC. It translates to CASSVEFRGQQFF. The full variable domain, in which reference TRBV9 and TRBJ2-1 provide the parts outside the CDR3, is DSGVTQTPKHLITATGQRVTLRCSPRSGDLSVYWYQQSLDQGLQFLIQYYNGEERAKGNILERFSAQQFPDLHSELNLSSLELGDSALYFCASSVEFRGQQFFGPGTRLTVL.

This clone occurred a few times. The rearrangement joins TRBV6-4 to TRBJ2-2; D is perhaps TRBD1 (7 bases). The V gene lost 2 bases and the J gene lost 4 bases, with 11 bases spanning the gap. The germline CDR1 and CDR2 sequences are MRHNA and SNTAGT. The CDR3 runs to 15 residues. The CDR3 DNA is TGTGCCAGCAGTGACCCTCAGGGGGGCACCGGGGAGCTGTTTTTT. Translating gives CASSDPQGGTGELFF.

V gene TRBV19 combines with J gene TRBJ2-1, with D perhaps matching TRBD2 (6 bases). Trimming left V 0 bases short and J 3 bases short, with 9 bases between. Germline V gene sequence: CDR1 LNHDA, CDR2 SQIVND (reference sequence). CDR3 length: 15 amino acids. The chain's CDR3 is CASSIDVGSYNEQFF. The DNA of the CDR3 is TGTGCCAGTAGTATAGATGTCGGGAGCTACAATGAGCAGTTCTTC.

The CDR3 nucleotides read TGTGCCACCAATCGTGACAGTGGTGAAAAACTGTTTTTT. Translated: CATNRDSGEKLFF. This chain uses TRBV12-3 or TRBV12-4 with TRBJ1-4, with a possible D match to TRBD1 (5 bases). V shed 10 bases and J shed 7 bases, with 16 bases lying between them. The CDR3 runs 13 residues.

The chain recombines TRBV3-1 (or the pseudogene TRBV3-2) with TRBJ2-5, with D perhaps TRBD2 (6 bases). The V gene's germline CDR1 is LGHDT and CDR2 YNNKEL (reference sequence). Trimming took off 0 bases at V and 3 bases at J, with 11 bases between the two ends. CDR3 size: 15 residues. The CDR3 bases are TGTGCCAGCAGCCAAGATTTTAGCGGAGAAGAGACCCAGTACTTC. Translation gives CASSQDFSGEETQYF.